This TCR beta chain was sequenced in a study of cytomegalovirus exposure and HLA in healthy donors (dated by TCRdb to the late 2010s). General notes on the study: In an earlier analysis of some 550 of the donors, 276 Gb of sequence data and some 100 million unique TCR beta sequences from 150 million to 200 million T cells were reported. Four or five DR-DQ haplotypes were treated as single units for association and clustering because of strong linkage in the cohort. About 300 gigabases of sequencing data and 70 million to 85 million unique TCR sequences were included in an early release covering 550 to 650 HLA-typed donors. Genome-wide SNP genotypes for about 65% of the roughly 670 donors were used in a later genetic analysis, which treated that subset as a discovery cohort. Among the approximately 400 genotyped donors, about 83% belonged to the genetic ancestry cluster associated with self-reported Caucasian donors. The study combined high-throughput TCR immunosequencing, statistical association of individual TCRs with disease status, and machine learning to predict cytomegalovirus infection status. A separate validation cohort of approximately 120 different subjects was used in addition to the 666-subject first cohort. All discovery cohort repertoires had been generated on a single sequencing platform. Across approximately 420 genotyped donors of the cohort, an average of approximately 240,000 unique TCR beta nucleotide sequences per donor were sequenced, and roughly a sixth of those sequences were non-productive. Typing coverage varied by locus: about 620-630 donors for A, B, C, DRB1 and DQB1; 500 to 550 for DQA1; more than 600 for DPA1; approximately 490 for DPB1. An earlier analysis of around 580 of the donors used high-throughput TCR beta sequencing to judge whether each TCR beta V gene segment behaved as functional or pseudogenic. The T cell repertoires of 700 or so subjects were profiled by immunosequencing and related to cytomegalovirus serostatus. Both class I and class II loci were covered by HLA typing, at four-digit resolution. The aim of the study was to test whether cataloging public T cell receptors could identify signatures of past pathogen exposure. Alongside the repertoire data, information on donor age, sex, ethnicity and CMV serostatus was compiled. Rather than using new phenotypic data, the later analysis identified candidate immune exposures from TCR beta sequences and from how often those sequences occurred across donors. To study patterns of TCR occurrence, a later analysis re-analyzed previously published TCR beta repertoires from under 750 donors and added high-resolution HLA genotyping.

In regard to this clone: No cognate antigen has been identified for it. Within one base of it there is no much larger clone, and no base qualities were kept.

Libraries were constructed by the immunoSEQ multiplex PCR assay. A mixture of 60 forward primers for TCR Vbeta segments and 13 reverse primers for TCR Jbeta segments was used in the multiplex PCR. The CDR3 region of rearranged TCR beta genes was amplified from genomic DNA with a multiplex PCR assay. The amplified TCR beta libraries were sequenced on the Illumina HiSeq System as 87-base-pair reads. The original methods were these. A later analysis tallied 75 million to 85 million unique TCR beta chains across the 600 to 700 repertoires, and approximately 12 million of those chains were shared by two or more donors. A nearest-neighbor algorithm error-corrected the raw reads and collapsed the reads into unique sequences, merging closely related sequences to remove PCR and sequencing errors. CDR3 sequences were aligned to IMGT reference sequences to assign V, D and J gene segments. Each retained sequence needed at least a six-nucleotide match to both a V gene segment and a J gene segment. Rearrangements were called productive when the CDR3 lacked stop codons and stayed in frame with V and J; all others were non-productive. CDR3 was defined by IMGT convention, running from the second conserved V-encoded cysteine to the conserved J-encoded phenylalanine. In an earlier analysis of approximately 500 of the donors, sequences lacking an unambiguous match to a single V gene segment were excluded. An earlier analysis of a few hundred of the donors called V segments functional above 56.7% productive rearrangements and segregating when the between-donor standard deviation exceeded 5%. To diagnose cytomegalovirus status from the catalog of TCR beta chain sequences, a statistical classification framework was built. In a later analysis, V and J genes were assigned by comparing TCR nucleotide sequences against IMGT/GENE-DB human TR gene sequences. A later analysis assigned CDR3 sequences and most-parsimonious VDJ recombination scenarios with the TCRdist pipeline. In a later analysis, each TCR beta chain was defined by its CDR3 amino acid sequence together with its V-gene family, and reads without a unique V-gene family were excluded. In a later analysis, 550 to 650 highly shared, low-generation-probability nucleotide sequences were removed to address suspected cross-contamination and a sequencing artifact. In a later analysis, a clonal expansion index for each public chain was calculated from normalized within-repertoire ranks of inferred template counts. A later analysis computed generation probabilities with a VDJ recombination model fitted to out-of-frame rearrangements, and checked the results against IGoR. In a later analysis, hypergeometric tests were used to score TCR-TCR, TCR-HLA and TCR-CMV co-occurrence, with a repertoire-size bias correction applied to TCR pairs. A later analysis estimated false discovery rates by permuting HLA or CMV assignments 20 times. In a later analysis, co-occurring TCRs were grouped using DBSCAN, and TCRdist sequence similarity was added for clustering within HLA-allele-positive subsets. Repertoires with fewer than 30,000 or more than 120,000 public chains were left out of co-occurrence clustering, as were a handful of repertoires with anomalous nucleotide sharing. TCRdb took this table from immuneACCESS and kept in-frame rearrangements with V and J called. Such tables lack part of the clones; where checked against another copy, unresolved V genes explain under half of the gap, and the rest is unexplained. V and J calls and clone size are as listed in that table; D and trimming were resolved from the DNA. The sample records 85,000 to 100,000 clones, around 80% of which are singletons. Of the sample, around 17% falls within the top ten clones.

In total, around 600 healthy bone marrow donors made up the cohort. Cohort members were all nominally healthy when sampled, although unrecorded immune exposures were likely present. The donor tested CMV seropositive, placing the donor among the 250 to 350 seropositive members of the cohort. A peripheral blood sample was collected from each donor, and TCR beta sequencing was performed on peripheral blood mononuclear cells. The Qiagen DNeasy Blood Extraction Kit was used to extract genomic DNA from the blood cell samples. Including the terminal cysteine and phenylalanine, the CDR3 comprises 15 residues. The CDR3 DNA has 45 bases and is translated from base 1. V ends up 5 bases short and J 8 bases short, with an unmatched junction base count of 4. CDR1 and CDR2, per the germline V gene, are MNHNS and SASEGT. Points the paper makes about the study in general: The sequencing pipeline was judged likely to have produced a cluster of highly shared sequence variants as a technical artifact. Because the 87-base-pair reads could not distinguish some IMGT-functional V segments, including TRBV6-2 and TRBV6-3, those segments were excluded. While some public TCRs were present in many individuals, most TCR sequences turned up only very rarely across donors. CMV serostatus was the only immune exposure information available for the cohort. Roughly uniform sequencing depth across donors was assumed in presence/absence analyses, although this assumption may not hold. A total of fewer than 200 TCR beta chains were listed by the study as associated with cytomegalovirus. In a later genetic analysis, a missense DCLRE1C variant was associated with V-gene and J-gene trimming of TCR beta chains, and the association was replicated in an independent cohort. According to a later analysis, parvovirus B19, influenza, CMV and Epstein-Barr virus appeared linked to several top co-occurrence clusters. Because HLA typing was unavailable for some donors at each locus, only the typed subset was used in association tests. In a later analysis, the rate of TCR association differed among HLA loci, with DRB1 alleles having the most associated TCRs and HLA-C alleles having the fewest. When HLA alleles, especially DR and DQ, strongly co-occurred, attributing TCR associations to individual alleles was difficult. A later analysis found that most CMV-associated TCR beta chains appeared HLA-restricted, with HLA associations seemingly driven largely by CMV exposure. Correlated functional status among segregating V segments might be attributable to linkage disequilibrium, but an unknown experimental factor could not be ruled out. A few of the identified cytomegalovirus-associated TCR beta chains were confirmed in vitro to be specific for cytomegalovirus antigens. A further reported finding was that TCR beta sequences accurately predicted the HLA-A and HLA-B alleles for most subjects in the first cohort. An earlier analysis of approximately 540 of the donors showed that most TCR beta V segments appeared in productive rearrangements either about 90% or about 30% of the time, which broadly matched IMGT annotations. Cytomegalovirus status was reported to be diagnosed by the classifier with high specificity and sensitivity in both the original and validation cohorts. According to the authors, the approach could potentially be generalized to other disease states and immunological phenotypes. Some 15 rarely observed V segments, including chromosome 9 orphons, were excluded from the earlier analysis of approximately 500 of the donors because counts were too low. Only TCR beta chains were sequenced in this cohort, and the absence of alpha or paired-chain data limited detectable features. Compared with the approximately 700-donor mean, donors in an Asian-associated ancestry cluster had fewer N-insertions in productive TCRs, according to a later genetic analysis. In a later analysis, some 18,000 TCR beta sequences were associated with specific HLA alleles at a false discovery rate of 0.05. In a later analysis, HLA-associated TCR beta chains were found to be more clonally expanded and to have lower generation probabilities than equally common non-associated chains.

This sequence originates from a man aged 55-75 years in good health and CMV-seropositive. Sequenced: PBMCs. The chain employs TRBV6-1 and TRBJ2-2; 14 bases in the junction line up with TRBD2. The CDR3 corresponds to CASSWTSGGRGELFF. In nucleotide form, the sequence is TGTGCCAGCAGTTGGACTAGCGGGGGGCGGGGGGAGCTGTTTTTT.